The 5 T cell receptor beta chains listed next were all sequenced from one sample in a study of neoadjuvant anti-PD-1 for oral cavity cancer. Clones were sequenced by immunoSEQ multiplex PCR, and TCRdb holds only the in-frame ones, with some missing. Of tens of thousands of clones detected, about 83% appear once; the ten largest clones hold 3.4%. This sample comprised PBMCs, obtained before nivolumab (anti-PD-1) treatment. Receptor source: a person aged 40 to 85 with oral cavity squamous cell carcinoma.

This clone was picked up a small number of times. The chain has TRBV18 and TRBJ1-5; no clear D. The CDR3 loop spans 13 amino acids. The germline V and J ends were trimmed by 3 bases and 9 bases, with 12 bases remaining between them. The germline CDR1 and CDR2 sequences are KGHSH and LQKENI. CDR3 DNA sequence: TGTGCCAGCTCACCGGGCCGCCAGTGGCCCCAGCATTTT. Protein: CASSPGRQWPQHF.

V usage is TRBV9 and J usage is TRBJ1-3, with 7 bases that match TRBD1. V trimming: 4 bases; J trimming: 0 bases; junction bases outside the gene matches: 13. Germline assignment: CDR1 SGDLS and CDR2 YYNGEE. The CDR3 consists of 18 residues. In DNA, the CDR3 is TGTGCCAGCAGCTCTCCAACCGGGACAGCTTTCTCTGGAAACACCATATATTTT. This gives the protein CASSSPTGTAFSGNTIYF.

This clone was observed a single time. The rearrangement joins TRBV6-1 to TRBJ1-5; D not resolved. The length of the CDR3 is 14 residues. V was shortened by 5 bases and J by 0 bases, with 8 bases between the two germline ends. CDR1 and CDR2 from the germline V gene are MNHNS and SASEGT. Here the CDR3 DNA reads TGTGCCAGCAGTCAAGTTGTTAGCAATCAGCCCCAGCATTTT. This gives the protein CASSQVVSNQPQHF.

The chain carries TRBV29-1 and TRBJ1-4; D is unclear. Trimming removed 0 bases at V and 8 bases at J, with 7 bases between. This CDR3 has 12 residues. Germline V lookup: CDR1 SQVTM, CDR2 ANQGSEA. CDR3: CSVEDSKEKLFF. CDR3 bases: TGCAGCGTTGAAGACTCAAAGGAAAAACTGTTTTTT.

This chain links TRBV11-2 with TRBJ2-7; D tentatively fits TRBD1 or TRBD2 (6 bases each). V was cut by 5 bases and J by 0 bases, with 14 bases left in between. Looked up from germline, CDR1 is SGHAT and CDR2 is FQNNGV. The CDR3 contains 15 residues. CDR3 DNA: TGTGCCAGCAGCCCTCTTCGGGGGCTCTCCTACGAGCAGTACTTC. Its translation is CASSPLRGLSYEQYF.